Sequencing of this TCR beta chain was carried out in a study of shared clonotypes between healthy human individuals. This CDR3 contains 15 residues. Germline-derived CDR1 and CDR2 are MDHEN and SYDVKM. Trimming removed 3 bases from V and 2 bases from J; junction bases left unmatched: 5. Using immunoSEQ multiplex PCR, the repertoire was profiled, and TCRdb retains in-frame clones only, with some absent. This sample has some 2,100,000 clones, with approximately 94% found just once. A note on this clone: Its target is unknown.

CD45RO-negative CD8 cells positively selected for CCR7 made up the naive population, which excluded terminally differentiated effector memory CD45RA+ cells. Free of recent acute infections or vaccinations, the donors were healthy HIV-negative adults. Points from the study as a whole: Shared clonotypes across all four donors exceeded non-shared ones in generation probability.

The rearrangement links TRBV28 to TRBJ1-2, with 8 bases aligning to TRBD1. The source is a man between 18 and 35 years old in good health. Some clones in this sample may be carry-over from other donors' samples. Sequencing input: naive CD8+ T cells from PBMCs. CDR3 region: CASSFADRANYGYTF. Written as DNA, the CDR3 is TGTGCCAGCAGTTTCGCGGACAGGGCGAACTATGGCTACACCTTC.